These T cell receptor beta chains were read from a single sample in a study of blood T cells in healthy people across ages. TCRdb re-called the 5' RACE reads through MiXCR, storing one row per CDR3 protein. The sample has about 1.8 million distinct CDR3 sequences, 49% seen once. Specimen: blood. The receptors come from a woman aged 40-49 years in good health. Each CDR3 is given with its conserved first and last residue. D genes are given only for firm matches. Not all rows give a size; the values are once, few, many and, for expanded clones, a class.

.	TRBJ2-5	TRBV11-2	.	CANSLIGVEETQYF	TGTGCCAACAGCTTAATAGGGGTGGAGGAGACCCAGTACTTC
.	TRBJ2-1	TRBV5-1	.	CASNDYKDRMKFF	TGCGCCAGCAACGATTACAAGGACAGAATGAAGTTCTTC
.	TRBJ1-5	TRBV7-2	.	CASSLRTEGNQPQHF	TGTGCCAGCAGCCTAAGGACAGAGGGCAATCAGCCCCAGCATTTT
once	TRBJ1-1	TRBV10-3	.	CAITRTGGTEAFF	TGTGCCATCACCCGGACCGGAGGCACTGAAGCTTTCTTT
.	TRBJ2-5	TRBV7-2	.	CASSLAGFEETQYF	TGTGCCAGCAGCTTAGCGGGATTCGAGGAGACCCAGTACTTC
.	TRBJ2-7	TRBV6-2/TRBV6-3	.	CASSRSSAYSYEQYF	TGTGCCAGCAGCCGATCTAGCGCTTACTCCTACGAGCAGTACTTC
.	TRBJ2-7	TRBV7-2	TRBD2	CASSLSGAPLTDEQYF	TGTGCCAGCAGCCTTAGCGGGGCCCCGCTTACCGATGAGCAGTACTTC
.	TRBJ2-1	TRBV4-3	TRBD2	CASSQEPSGGCYNEQFF	TGCGCCAGCAGCCAAGAGCCTAGCGGGGGATGCTACAATGAGCAGTTCTTC
.	TRBJ2-7	TRBV15	TRBD1	CATSRGLQGALNEQYF	TGTGCCACCAGCAGAGGCTTACAGGGGGCGCTTAACGAGCAGTACTTC
.	TRBJ2-1	TRBV5-1	TRBD2	CASSLGLAGDSYNEQFF	TGCGCCAGCAGCTTAGGGCTAGCGGGGGACTCCTACAATGAGCAGTTCTTC
.	TRBJ2-7	TRBV29-1	TRBD1	CSVLTGASSYNEQYF	TGCAGCGTTCTAACAGGGGCGAGCTCCTACAATGAGCAGTACTTC
.	TRBJ1-5	TRBV20-1	TRBD1	CSARDPEDRFNQPQHF	TGCAGTGCTAGAGATCCCGAGGACAGGTTTAATCAGCCCCAGCATTTT
few	TRBJ2-5	TRBV20-1	.	CSATPTPDSGTQYF	TGCAGTGCTACCCCAACCCCAGATTCGGGGACCCAGTACTTC
.	TRBJ1-2	TRBV6-5	.	CASSDGTGGGYTF	TGTGCCAGCAGTGACGGGACCGGTGGTGGCTACACCTTC
.	TRBJ1-5	TRBV19	.	CASSIGVNQPQHF	TGTGCCAGCAGTATAGGGGTAAATCAGCCCCAGCATTTT
.	TRBJ2-7	TRBV27	.	CASSDSVYEQYF	TGTGCCAGCAGCGACTCGGTTTACGAGCAGTACTTC
many	TRBJ2-7	TRBV11-2	TRBD2	CASRLAGGSYEQYF	TGTGCCAGCAGGCTAGCGGGGGGATCCTACGAGCAGTACTTC
.	TRBJ1-5	TRBV28	.	CASSTGYSQPQHF	TGTGCCAGCAGTACAGGGTACAGTCAGCCCCAGCATTTT
few	TRBJ2-7	TRBV12-3/TRBV12-4	TRBD1	CASSSDRENFQQYF	TGTGCCAGCAGTTCGGACAGGGAAAACTTTCAGCAGTACTTC
once	TRBJ2-3	TRBV2	TRBD2	CVSSVQRGGVDTQYF	TGTGTCAGCAGTGTCCAGCGGGGGGGCGTGGATACGCAGTATTTT
.	TRBJ2-3	TRBV7-9	.	CASSLAGDRDSWTQYF	TGTGCCAGCAGCTTAGCGGGTGACCGGGACTCATGGACGCAGTATTTT
.	TRBJ1-1	TRBV5-1	.	CASSLSPDTEAFF	TGCGCCAGTAGCTTATCACCAGACACTGAAGCTTTCTTT
.	TRBJ2-1	TRBV5-1	TRBD2	CASRPPGGFNEQFF	TGCGCCAGCAGGCCGCCGGGGGGGTTCAATGAGCAGTTCTTC
.	TRBJ2-7	TRBV14	.	CASSHAGNSYEQYF	TGTGCCAGCAGCCACGCCGGAAATTCCTACGAGCAGTACTTC
.	TRBJ2-5	TRBV27	.	CASSLSRIQETQYF	TGTGCCAGCAGTTTAAGCCGTATCCAAGAGACCCAGTACTTC
.	TRBJ1-2	TRBV29-1	TRBD1	CSVARTGVYGYTF	TGCAGCGTTGCTAGGACAGGGGTATATGGCTACACCTTC
few	TRBJ1-1	TRBV20-1	TRBD1	CSARDTTGGSNTEAFF	TGCAGTGCTAGAGATACCACAGGGGGTAGTAACACTGAAGCTTTCTTT
.	TRBJ2-1	TRBV12-3/TRBV12-4	.	CASSLGQGQAYNEQFF	TGTGCCAGCAGTTTAGGGCAGGGGCAAGCCTACAATGAGCAGTTCTTC
.	TRBJ1-1	TRBV12-3/TRBV12-4	TRBD1	CASKAGGNTEAFF	TGTGCCAGCAAGGCAGGGGGGAACACTGAAGCTTTCTTT
few	TRBJ1-2	TRBV20-1	.	CSARDNRVVDGYTF	TGCAGTGCTAGAGATAACCGGGTGGTCGATGGCTACACCTTC
few	TRBJ2-1	TRBV4-3	TRBD1	CASSSRQGTYNEQFF	TGCGCCAGCAGCTCACGACAGGGGACCTACAATGAGCAGTTCTTC
.	TRBJ2-7	TRBV7-7	.	CASSLGQGTGYEQYF	TGTGCTAGCAGCTTAGGGCAGGGAACAGGGTACGAGCAGTACTTC
few	TRBJ2-1	TRBV12-3/TRBV12-4	.	CASSRTRTVRDEQFF	TGTGCCAGCAGCCGAACGAGGACAGTCAGGGATGAGCAGTTCTTC
once	TRBJ2-3	TRBV7-8	.	CASSSDGFYTDTQYF	TGTGCCAGCAGCTCAGACGGATTCTACACAGATACGCAGTATTTT
.	TRBJ2-7	TRBV7-2	TRBD1	CASSLTGQGAYEQYF	TGTGCCAGCAGCTTAACGGGACAGGGGGCCTACGAGCAGTACTTC
.	TRBJ2-6	TRBV18	.	CASSPAGFSGANVLTF	TGCGCCAGCAGCCCGGCGGGGTTCTCTGGGGCCAACGTCCTGACTTTC
.	TRBJ2-1	TRBV12-3/TRBV12-4	TRBD1	CASSLTGQYNNEQFF	TGTGCCAGCAGCTTGACAGGGCAATACAACAATGAGCAGTTCTTC
.	TRBJ2-1	TRBV20-1	.	CSARDDGRGSYNEQFF	TGCAGTGCTCGAGACGATGGTAGGGGCTCCTACAATGAGCAGTTCTTC
.	TRBJ1-1	TRBV20-1	.	CSARQGIGGTEAFF	TGCAGTGCTAGGCAGGGAATTGGGGGCACTGAAGCTTTCTTT
.	TRBJ1-2	TRBV7-2	.	CASTFWDNYGYTF	TGTGCCAGCACCTTTTGGGATAACTATGGCTACACCTTC
few	TRBJ1-2	TRBV7-3	TRBD1	CASSLSRTGTYGYTF	TGTGCCAGCAGCTTATCTCGGACAGGAACCTATGGCTACACCTTC
.	TRBJ1-2	TRBV12-3/TRBV12-4	.	CASSIDNFNYGYTF	TGTGCCAGCAGTATAGACAACTTTAACTATGGCTACACCTTC
.	TRBJ2-3	TRBV7-2	.	CASSLAQGGGDTQYF	TGTGCCAGCAGCTTAGCTCAGGGGGGTGGGGATACGCAGTATTTT
.	TRBJ2-1	TRBV20-1	TRBD2	CSAIAGLAGYNEQFF	TGCAGTGCTATCGCGGGACTAGCGGGATACAATGAGCAGTTCTTC
.	TRBJ2-3	TRBV20-1	.	CSASSFRTQYF	TGCAGTGCTTCCTCCTTCAGGACGCAGTATTTT
.	TRBJ2-2	TRBV7-6	.	CASSLQRANTGELFF	TGTGCCAGCAGCTTACAGAGGGCGAACACCGGGGAGCTGTTTTTT
few	TRBJ2-1	TRBV20-1	TRBD2	CSARPGLAFDEQFF	TGCAGTGCTAGGCCGGGACTAGCCTTCGATGAGCAGTTCTTC
.	TRBJ1-5	TRBV12-3/TRBV12-4	.	CASSPAGGSGNQPQHF	TGTGCCAGCAGTCCAGCGGGTGGCTCGGGCAATCAGCCCCAGCATTTT
.	TRBJ2-1	TRBV10-1	.	CASSDGDSYNEQFF	TGCGCCAGCAGTGACGGGGATTCCTACAATGAGCAGTTCTTC
few	TRBJ2-5	TRBV12-3/TRBV12-4	.	CASSLAGAPIQETQYF	TGTGCCAGCAGTTTAGCGGGTGCACCGATTCAAGAGACCCAGTACTTC
.	TRBJ1-5	TRBV6-6	.	CASSVQTGNQPQHF	TGTGCCAGCAGTGTCCAGACAGGCAATCAGCCCCAGCATTTT
many	TRBJ2-7	TRBV6-6	TRBD1	CASSYARGYEQYF	TGTGCCAGCAGTTACGCCAGGGGGTACGAGCAGTACTTC
.	TRBJ1-5	TRBV28	.	CASSLWKGGRFSIGNQPQHF	TGTGCCAGCAGTTTATGGAAGGGGGGCAGATTCTCGATAGGCAATCAGCCCCAGCATTTT
few	TRBJ2-7	TRBV2	.	CASNIGTYPYEQYF	TGTGCCAGCAATATAGGGACGTACCCCTACGAGCAGTACTTC
few	TRBJ2-5	TRBV27	.	CASSLTTGRQETQYF	TGTGCCAGCAGCCTTACTACAGGGCGGCAAGAGACCCAGTACTTC